The rows below give T cell receptor beta chains drawn from one sample of a study of PD-L1 blockade in urothelial cancer. Method: immunoSEQ multiplex PCR; TCRdb's copy keeps in-frame clones and lacks some. The data contain some 45,000 clones, approximately 88% of them singletons. Specimen: PBMCs, collected around atezolizumab (anti-PD-L1) treatment. The receptors derive from a man at least 80 years old with urothelial cancer. Each CDR3 is given with its conserved first and last residue. The order of the fields is D gene, J gene, clone size, V gene, CDR3 protein, CDR3 DNA. The D gene is left open where the match is weak. Some rows mark clone size as missing; the rest say once, few, many or name a class of expanded clone.

>TRBD2|TRBJ2-1|.|TRBV30
CAWTGGRVDEQFF
TGTGCCTGGACCGGCGGGAGGGTCGATGAGCAGTTCTTC
>.|TRBJ2-4|.|TRBV2
CASSPNRGGDIQYF
TGTGCCAGCAGTCCTAACAGGGGGGGGGACATTCAGTACTTC
>.|TRBJ2-2|.|TRBV6-1
CASNRGNTGELFF
TGTGCCAGCAACCGGGGTAACACCGGGGAGCTGTTTTTT
>.|TRBJ1-1|.|TRBV28
CASTPGGEGLNTEAFF
TGTGCCAGCACCCCGGGGGGGGAGGGCTTGAACACTGAAGCTTTCTTT
>.|TRBJ2-1|medium-sized|TRBV11-2
CASSSRVGQPDNEQFF
TGTGCCAGCAGCTCCAGGGTTGGGCAACCGGACAATGAGCAGTTCTTC
>.|TRBJ1-5|.|TRBV28
CASSQGRGGIIKLLSQPQHF
TGTGCCAGCAGTCAAGGGAGGGGGGGAATAATCAAGCTATTAAGCCAGCCCCAGCATTTT
>.|TRBJ2-3|.|TRBV7-6
CASSLDQGDTQYF
TGTGCCAGCAGCTTAGACCAGGGAGATACGCAGTATTTT
>TRBD1|TRBJ1-5|.|TRBV27
CASSLTGGSGPQHF
TGTGCCAGCAGTTTGACAGGGGGCTCTGGGCCCCAGCATTTT
>.|TRBJ1-1|.|TRBV11-2
CASSLGAGFYTEAFF
TGTGCCAGCAGCTTAGGGGCAGGGTTTTACACTGAAGCTTTCTTT
>TRBD2|TRBJ2-7|.|TRBV6-5
CASSYSGGTGSYEQYF
TGTGCCAGCAGTTACTCGGGAGGGACCGGATCCTACGAGCAGTACTTC
>TRBD2|TRBJ2-5|.|TRBV5-1
CASSWGTSTGGETQYF
TGCGCCAGCAGCTGGGGGACTAGTACGGGTGGAGAGACCCAGTACTTC
>TRBD1|TRBJ2-1|once|TRBV5-1
CASSLEGTAYNEQFF
TGCGCCAGCAGCTTAGAGGGGACAGCTTACAATGAGCAGTTCTTC
>.|TRBJ1-2|few|TRBV18
CASSLLEGQTSYGYTF
TGTGCCAGCTCACTACTAGAAGGACAGACCTCCTATGGCTACACCTTC
>TRBD1|TRBJ1-2|.|TRBV7-6
CASSKTGTGGASYGYTF
TGTGCCAGCAGTAAAACCGGGACAGGGGGCGCGAGCTATGGCTACACCTTC
>.|TRBJ1-1|.|TRBV10-3
CAISDGGREAFF
TGTGCCATCAGTGATGGGGGCCGTGAAGCTTTCTTT
>TRBD2|TRBJ2-1|.|TRBV7-2
CASSIGLGEQFF
TGTGCCAGCAGTATAGGACTAGGAGAGCAGTTCTTC
>TRBD2|TRBJ2-1|once|TRBV30
CAWSRLAGGSGRSYNEQFF
TGTGCCTGGAGTAGGCTAGCGGGAGGCTCGGGGAGGTCCTACAATGAGCAGTTCTTC
>.|TRBJ2-7|.|TRBV5-1
CASSFDRTGSEQYF
TGCGCCAGCAGCTTCGACAGGACCGGAAGCGAGCAGTACTTC
>TRBD2|TRBJ2-5|.|TRBV5-4
CASSSNSGGGEAQYF
TGTGCCAGCAGCTCAAATAGCGGGGGGGGTGAGGCCCAGTACTTC
>TRBD1|TRBJ2-2|once|TRBV19
CASRATGGTGELFF
TGTGCCAGTAGAGCGACAGGGGGCACCGGGGAGCTGTTTTTT
>TRBD2|TRBJ2-1|.|TRBV5-1
CASRPLAGGPGEQFF
TGCGCCAGCAGGCCGCTAGCGGGAGGGCCGGGTGAGCAGTTCTTC
>.|TRBJ2-7|.|TRBV6-1
CAITRSQGLYEQYF
TGTGCCATCACTCGGAGTCAGGGACTCTACGAGCAGTACTTC
>.|TRBJ1-3|.|TRBV15
CATSRDQWASSGNTIYF
TGTGCCACCAGCAGAGATCAGTGGGCATCCTCTGGAAACACCATATATTTT
>TRBD1|TRBJ2-7|once|TRBV5-1
CASSWTGSEQYF
TGCGCCAGCAGCTGGACAGGGAGCGAGCAGTACTTC
>TRBD1|TRBJ1-1|.|TRBV7-8
CASSLSDGTGEKAFF
TGTGCCAGCAGCTTATCGGACGGGACAGGGGAAAAAGCTTTCTTT
>.|TRBJ2-7|.|TRBV9
CASSVVGVGTAEQYF
TGTGCCAGCAGCGTAGTGGGGGTTGGGACTGCCGAGCAGTACTTC